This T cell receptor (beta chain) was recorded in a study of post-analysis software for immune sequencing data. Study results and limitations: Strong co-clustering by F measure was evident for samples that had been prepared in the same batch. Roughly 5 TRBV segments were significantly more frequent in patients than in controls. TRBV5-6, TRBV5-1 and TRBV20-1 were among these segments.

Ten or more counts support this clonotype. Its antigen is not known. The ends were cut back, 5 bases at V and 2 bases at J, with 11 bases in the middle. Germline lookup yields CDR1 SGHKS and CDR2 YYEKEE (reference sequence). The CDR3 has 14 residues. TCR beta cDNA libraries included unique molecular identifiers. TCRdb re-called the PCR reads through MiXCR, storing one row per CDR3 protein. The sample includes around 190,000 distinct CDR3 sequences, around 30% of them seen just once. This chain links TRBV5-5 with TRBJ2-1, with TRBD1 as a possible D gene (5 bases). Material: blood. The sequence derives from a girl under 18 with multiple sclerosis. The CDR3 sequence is CASSRTSAYNEQFF. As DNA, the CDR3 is TGTGCCAGCAGTAGGACAAGCGCCTACAATGAGCAGTTCTTC.